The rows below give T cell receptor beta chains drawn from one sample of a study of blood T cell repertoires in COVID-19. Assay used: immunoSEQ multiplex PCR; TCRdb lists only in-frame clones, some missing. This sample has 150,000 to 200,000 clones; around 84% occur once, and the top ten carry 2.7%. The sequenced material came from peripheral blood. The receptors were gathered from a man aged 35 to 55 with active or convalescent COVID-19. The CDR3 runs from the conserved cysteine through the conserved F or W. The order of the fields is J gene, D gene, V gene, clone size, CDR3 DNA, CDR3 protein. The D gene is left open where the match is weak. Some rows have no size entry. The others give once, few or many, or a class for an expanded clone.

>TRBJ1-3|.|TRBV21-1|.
TGTGCCAGCAGCTCTGGAGGCAAAGGAGCCCCCTCTGGAAACACCATATATTTT
CASSSGGKGAPSGNTIYF
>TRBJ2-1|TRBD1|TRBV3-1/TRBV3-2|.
TGTGCCAGCAGCCAAGGGATAGTGGGTGGGACAGGGACTTATGAGCAGTTCTTC
CASSQGIVGGTGTYEQFF
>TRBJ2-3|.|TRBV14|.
TGTGCCAGCAGCTCCATGGATACGCAGTATTTT
CASSSMDTQYF
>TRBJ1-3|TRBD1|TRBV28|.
TGTGCCAGCAGCCTAACAGGGGCCCTGGACACCATATATTTT
CASSLTGALDTIYF
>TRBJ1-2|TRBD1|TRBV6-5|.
TGTGCCAGCAGGGCGACAGGGCAAATATCGGGCTACACCTTC
CASRATGQISGYTF
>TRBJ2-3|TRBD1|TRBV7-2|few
TGTGCCAGCAGCTTAGGTGGGGGGACAGGGGTCACAGATACGCAGTATTTT
CASSLGGGTGVTDTQYF
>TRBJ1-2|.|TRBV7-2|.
TGTGCCAGCAGCTCCCCTTTAGGGGCTACTATCTATGGCTACACCTTC
CASSSPLGATIYGYTF
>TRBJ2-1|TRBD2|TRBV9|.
TGTGCCAGCAGCGTCGGGGTCGCGGGGGGGTTCAATGAGCAGTTCTTC
CASSVGVAGGFNEQFF
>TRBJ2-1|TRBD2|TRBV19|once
TGTGCCAGTACCCGACTAGCGGTTCCTTCCTACAATGAGCAGTTCTTC
CASTRLAVPSYNEQFF
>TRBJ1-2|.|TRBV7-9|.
TGTGCCAGCAGCTTAAGGACATATGGCTACACCTTC
CASSLRTYGYTF
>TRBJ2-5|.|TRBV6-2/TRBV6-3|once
TGTGCCAGCAGCTGGGCGTCCCTCCCGCCTCGAGAGACCCAGTACTTC
CASSWASLPPRETQYF
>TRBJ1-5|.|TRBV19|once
TGTGCCAGTAGTATTCCCCCCCGAGGAGCGGGGAATCAGCCCCAGCATTTT
CASSIPPRGAGNQPQHF
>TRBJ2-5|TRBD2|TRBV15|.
TGTGCCACCAGCAGAGATCTAGCGGGGGGTAGGTCTCAGTACTTC
CATSRDLAGGRSQYF
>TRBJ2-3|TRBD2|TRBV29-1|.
TGCAGCGGCCGGACTAGCGGGGGGACAGATACGCAGTATTTT
CSGRTSGGTDTQYF
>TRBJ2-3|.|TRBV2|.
TGTGCCAGCAGTGGAGCTCCCACAAACACAGATACGCAGTATTTT
CASSGAPTNTDTQYF
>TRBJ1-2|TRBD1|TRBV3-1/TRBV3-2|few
TGTGCCAGCGGGACAGCGTATGGCTACACCTTC
CASGTAYGYTF
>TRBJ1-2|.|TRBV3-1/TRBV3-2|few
TGTGCCAGCAGCCACCGCGGGGCAGACTATGGCTACACCTTC
CASSHRGADYGYTF
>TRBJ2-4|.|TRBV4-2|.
TGTGCCAGCAGCCAAGAAATTAGTGGGCCCAACATTCAGTACTTC
CASSQEISGPNIQYF
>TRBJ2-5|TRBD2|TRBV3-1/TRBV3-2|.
TGTGCCAGCAGCCATAGACCGGGACTAGCGGGCCTTAGGGAGACCCAGTACTTC
CASSHRPGLAGLRETQYF
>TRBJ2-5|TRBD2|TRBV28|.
TGTGCCAGCAGTTCTGCCGGGACTAGCGCTAAAGAGACCCAGTACTTC
CASSSAGTSAKETQYF
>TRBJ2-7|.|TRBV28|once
TGTGCCAGCGGCCAATACGAGCAGTACTTC
CASGQYEQYF
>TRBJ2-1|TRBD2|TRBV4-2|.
TGTGCCAGCAGCGGACTAGCGGGGGGTCTAAATGAGCAGTTCTTC
CASSGLAGGLNEQFF
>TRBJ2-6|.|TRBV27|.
TGTGCCAGCAGTACCCTCAGTTCTGGGGCCAACGTCCTGACTTTC
CASSTLSSGANVLTF
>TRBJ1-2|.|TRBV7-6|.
TGTGCCAGCAGCTTCGGAGCTAACTATGGCTACACCTTC
CASSFGANYGYTF
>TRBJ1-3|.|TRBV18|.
TGTGCCAGCTCACCAGGTCAAGCAATGTTGGGAAACACCATATATTTT
CASSPGQAMLGNTIYF
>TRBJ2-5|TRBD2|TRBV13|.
TGTGCCAGCAGAGCTAGCGGGGGGGCCGTAGCGGAGACCCAGTACTTC
CASRASGGAVAETQYF